These T cell receptor beta chains were read from a single sample in a study of T cell repertoires in cytomegalovirus infection. Antigens of these TCRs are unknown. TCRdb recomputed calls from the reads with MiXCR, one row per CDR3 protein. The table lists hundreds of thousands of distinct CDR3 sequences, 30% to 35% of them singletons, with approximately 18% in the top ten. The specimen was cultured PBMCs, collected from culture after CMV antigen stimulation. These receptors were collected from a human donor in good health (CMV status not recorded). Some clones in this sample may be carry-over from other donors' samples. The CDR3 runs from the conserved cysteine through the conserved F or W. A D gene is named only where the DNA matches it firmly. Not every row has a clone size; where given, it reads once, few, many or a size class.

d_gene: -
v_gene: TRBV2
abundance: few
j_gene: TRBJ2-5
CDR3aa: CARVDRRDNQETQYF

d_gene: -
v_gene: TRBV18
abundance: -
j_gene: TRBJ1-1
CDR3aa: CASSPPEGSTEAFF

d_gene: -
v_gene: TRBV7-2
abundance: -
j_gene: TRBJ1-2
CDR3aa: CASSLQQGGGYTF

d_gene: -
v_gene: TRBV12-3/TRBV12-4
abundance: -
j_gene: TRBJ1-5
CDR3aa: CASSDGTFSNQPQHF

d_gene: TRBD2
v_gene: TRBV7-8
abundance: -
j_gene: TRBJ2-5
CDR3aa: CASSPRRGGEETQYF

d_gene: -
v_gene: TRBV11-2
abundance: -
j_gene: TRBJ2-7
CDR3aa: CASSLRGAGTSEQYF

d_gene: TRBD1
v_gene: TRBV29-1
abundance: -
j_gene: TRBJ1-2
CDR3aa: CSVGQGALGYTF

d_gene: -
v_gene: TRBV19
abundance: few
j_gene: TRBJ1-4
CDR3aa: CASSISEKLFF

d_gene: -
v_gene: TRBV11-2
abundance: -
j_gene: TRBJ2-3
CDR3aa: CASSNTGTLTDTQYF

d_gene: TRBD2
v_gene: TRBV5-5
abundance: few
j_gene: TRBJ2-3
CDR3aa: CASSLGASGRLDTQYF

d_gene: -
v_gene: TRBV3-1
abundance: few
j_gene: TRBJ2-3
CDR3aa: CASSHPLATDTQYF

d_gene: TRBD1
v_gene: TRBV5-6
abundance: once
j_gene: TRBJ2-3
CDR3aa: CASSAGTGKPTDTQYF

d_gene: -
v_gene: TRBV2
abundance: -
j_gene: TRBJ2-5
CDR3aa: CASSPMVGYEETQYF

d_gene: -
v_gene: TRBV6-8
abundance: few
j_gene: TRBJ2-7
CDR3aa: CATGRGYEQYF

d_gene: -
v_gene: TRBV7-6
abundance: few
j_gene: TRBJ2-5
CDR3aa: CASSSEGEWETQYF

d_gene: TRBD2
v_gene: TRBV2
abundance: -
j_gene: TRBJ2-1
CDR3aa: CASKLAGAFNEQFF